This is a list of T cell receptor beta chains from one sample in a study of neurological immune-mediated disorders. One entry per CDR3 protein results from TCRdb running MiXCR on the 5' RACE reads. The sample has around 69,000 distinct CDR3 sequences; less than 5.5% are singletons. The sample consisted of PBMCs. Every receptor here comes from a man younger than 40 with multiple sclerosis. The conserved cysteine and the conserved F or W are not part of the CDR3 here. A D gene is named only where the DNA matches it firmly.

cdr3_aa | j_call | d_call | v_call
ASSEGAYTGELF | TRBJ2-2 | TRBD1 | TRBV5-5
RAGESTDTQY | TRBJ2-3 | TRBD2 | TRBV10-3
ASSLESGPAKNIQY | TRBJ2-4 | . | TRBV5-1
ASSHTGGLYNEQF | TRBJ2-1 | TRBD1 | TRBV4-1
ASSPKFAYMNTEAF | TRBJ1-1 | . | TRBV12-3/TRBV12-4
ASSQEEKLF | TRBJ1-4 | . | TRBV4-2
ASSPQGQGQNEQF | TRBJ2-1 | TRBD1 | TRBV5-1
ASSVLGTDSFEAF | TRBJ1-1 | . | TRBV18
ASSFSRAYNSPLN | TRBJ1-6 | . | TRBV28
SVTGVEGDTQY | TRBJ2-3 | TRBD1 | TRBV29-1
ASSAFGTSGSYNEQF | TRBJ2-1 | TRBD2 | TRBV7-8
ASNKGVSSGANVLT | TRBJ2-6 | . | TRBV5-1
ASSPTGGTLH | TRBJ1-6 | . | TRBV7-2
ASSLEGGTNEKLF | TRBJ1-4 | . | TRBV5-1
ASSLGGTGNQPQN | TRBJ1-5 | TRBD1 | TRBV7-9
ANSQSFEAF | TRBJ1-1 | . | TRBV2
SARDLTGGGSPLH | TRBJ1-6 | TRBD1 | TRBV20-1
ASSAPGVGTEAF | TRBJ1-1 | . | TRBV5-5